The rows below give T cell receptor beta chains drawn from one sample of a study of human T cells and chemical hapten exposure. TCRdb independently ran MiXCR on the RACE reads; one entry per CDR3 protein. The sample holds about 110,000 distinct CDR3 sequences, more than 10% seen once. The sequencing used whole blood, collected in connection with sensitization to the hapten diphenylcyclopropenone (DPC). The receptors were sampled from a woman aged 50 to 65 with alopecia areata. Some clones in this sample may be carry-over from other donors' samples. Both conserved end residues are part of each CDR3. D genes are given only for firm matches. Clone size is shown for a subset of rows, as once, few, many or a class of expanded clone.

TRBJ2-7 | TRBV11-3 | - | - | TGTGCCAGCAGCTTAGGCTCCGGGGGATACGAGCAGTACTTC | CASSLGSGGYEQYF
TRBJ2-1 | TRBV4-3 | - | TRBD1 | TGCGCCAGCCAACAGGAAACCGGGACAGCATACAATGAGCAGTTCTTC | CASQQETGTAYNEQFF
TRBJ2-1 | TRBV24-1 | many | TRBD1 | TGTGCCACCAGTGAAAGCGGGACAGGGGGCAATGAGCAGTTCTTC | CATSESGTGGNEQFF
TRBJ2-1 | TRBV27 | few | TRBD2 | TGTGCCAGCAGCCCTACTAGCGGGAGAAATGAGCAGTTCTTC | CASSPTSGRNEQFF
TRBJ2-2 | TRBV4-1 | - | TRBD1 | TGCGCCAGCAGCCAGGGGGCGGGGACAGGGGACACCGGGGAGCTGTTTTTT | CASSQGAGTGDTGELFF
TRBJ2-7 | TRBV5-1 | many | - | TGCGCCAGCAGCTTGGACAGGAGGGACACTAAACAAAAAAAAGTATTC | CASSLDRRDTKQKKVF
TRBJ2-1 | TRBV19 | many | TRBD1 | TGTGCCAGTAGCCTGGGAACAGGGGGTTTCAATGAGCAGTTCTTC | CASSLGTGGFNEQFF
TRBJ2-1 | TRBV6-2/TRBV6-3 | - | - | TGTGCCAGCAGTGATCTAGGGGGTAATGAGCAGTTCTTC | CASSDLGGNEQFF
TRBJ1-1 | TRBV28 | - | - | TGTGCCAGCAGAGGGGATTTGCACACTGAAGCTTTCTTT | CASRGDLHTEAFF
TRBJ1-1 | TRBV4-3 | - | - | TGCGCCAGCAGCTTTCAGGGTGTCACTGAAGCTTTCTTT | CASSFQGVTEAFF
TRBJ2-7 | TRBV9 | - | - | TGTGCCAGCAGCGGGGAGGACACCTACGAGCAGTACTTC | CASSGEDTYEQYF
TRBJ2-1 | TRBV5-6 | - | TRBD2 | TGTGCCAGCAGCTCTTTAGGATCGCTGGCGGGAGGCGGAAATGAGCAGTTCTTC | CASSSLGSLAGGGNEQFF
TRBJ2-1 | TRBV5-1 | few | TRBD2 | TGCGCCAGCAGGTGGACTAGCGGTGTCTCCTACAATGAGCAGTTCTTC | CASRWTSGVSYNEQFF
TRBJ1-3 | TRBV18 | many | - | TGTGCCTCCACCACTCGTCTTACGGACACCATATATTTT | CASTTRLTDTIYF
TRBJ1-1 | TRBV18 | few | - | TGTGCCAGCTCACCACCGAGTACCGGGGTTGGTACTGAAGCTTTCTTT | CASSPPSTGVGTEAFF
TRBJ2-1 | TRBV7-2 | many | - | TGTGCCAGCAGTCCAATAGCCGACAATGAGCAGTTCTTC | CASSPIADNEQFF
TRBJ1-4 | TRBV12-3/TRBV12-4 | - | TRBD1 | TGTGCCAGCAGTTTCACCGGGACAGGAATGGATGAAAAACTGTTTTTT | CASSFTGTGMDEKLFF
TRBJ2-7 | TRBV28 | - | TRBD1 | TGTGCCAGCAGTCCACCGGGACAGGGATCCGACGAGCAGTACTTC | CASSPPGQGSDEQYF
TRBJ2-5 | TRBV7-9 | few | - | TGTGCCAGCAGCTTACCCACGACCCCGAGCCAAGAGACCCAGTACTTC | CASSLPTTPSQETQYF
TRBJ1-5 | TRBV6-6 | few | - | TGTGCCAGCAGTTCGGGACACCAAAATCAGCCCCAGCATTTT | CASSSGHQNQPQHF
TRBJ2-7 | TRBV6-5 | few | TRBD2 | TGTGCCAGCAGTTTGCGACTAGCGGGACCCGAGCAGTACTTC | CASSLRLAGPEQYF
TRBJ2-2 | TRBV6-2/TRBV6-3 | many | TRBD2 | TGTGCCAGCAGTAGCGGGGGGAATCCGCGCACCGGGGAGCTGTTTTTT | CASSSGGNPRTGELFF
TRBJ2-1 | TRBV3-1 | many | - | TGTGCCAGCAGCCAAGGTCATTTGCTTTCTAACTATTTATACAATGAGCAGTTCTTC | CASSQGHLLSNYLYNEQFF
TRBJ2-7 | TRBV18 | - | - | TGTGCCAGCTCCAAGACAGGACCTTTCTACGAGCAGTACTTC | CASSKTGPFYEQYF
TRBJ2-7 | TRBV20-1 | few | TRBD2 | TGCAGTGCTAGACCTACGGGAGGCCACAGAGTCTACGAGCAGTACTTC | CSARPTGGHRVYEQYF
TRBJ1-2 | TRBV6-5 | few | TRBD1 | TGTGCCAGCGCCGGACAGGGAGGAGGCTACACCTTC | CASAGQGGGYTF
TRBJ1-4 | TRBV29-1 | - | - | TGCAGCGTTCACGATGATGCAACTAATGAAAAACTGTTTTTT | CSVHDDATNEKLFF
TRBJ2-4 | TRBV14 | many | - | TGTGCCAGCAGCCCGGGCCAACGAGGCAAAAACATTCAGTACTTC | CASSPGQRGKNIQYF
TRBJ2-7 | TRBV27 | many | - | TGTGCCAGCAGTTTTAGTCAGGGGTTCAGCGAGCAGTACTTC | CASSFSQGFSEQYF
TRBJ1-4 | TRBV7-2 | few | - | TGTGCCAGCAGCTCCCGCAGGGATGGGGGTGAAAAACTGTTTTTT | CASSSRRDGGEKLFF
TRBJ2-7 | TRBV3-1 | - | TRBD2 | TGTGCCAGCAGCCAGGCTCCTAGCGGGAGTTCCTACGAGCAGTACTTC | CASSQAPSGSSYEQYF
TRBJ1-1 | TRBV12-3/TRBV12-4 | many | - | TGTGCCAGCAGTTTAGTAATCGGGGCCATGAACACTGAAGCTTTCTTT | CASSLVIGAMNTEAFF
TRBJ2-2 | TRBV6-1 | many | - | TGTGCCAGCAGTAATGGCCAGAACACCGGGGAGCTGTTTTTT | CASSNGQNTGELFF
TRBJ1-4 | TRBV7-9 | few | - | TGTGCCAGCAGCTTAGGGGCCTCCCAGTTAGTCGAAAAACTGTTTTTT | CASSLGASQLVEKLFF
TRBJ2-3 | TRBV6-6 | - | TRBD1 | TGTGCCAGCAGTTACCAGGCAGGGGGAGCAGATACGCAGTATTTT | CASSYQAGGADTQYF